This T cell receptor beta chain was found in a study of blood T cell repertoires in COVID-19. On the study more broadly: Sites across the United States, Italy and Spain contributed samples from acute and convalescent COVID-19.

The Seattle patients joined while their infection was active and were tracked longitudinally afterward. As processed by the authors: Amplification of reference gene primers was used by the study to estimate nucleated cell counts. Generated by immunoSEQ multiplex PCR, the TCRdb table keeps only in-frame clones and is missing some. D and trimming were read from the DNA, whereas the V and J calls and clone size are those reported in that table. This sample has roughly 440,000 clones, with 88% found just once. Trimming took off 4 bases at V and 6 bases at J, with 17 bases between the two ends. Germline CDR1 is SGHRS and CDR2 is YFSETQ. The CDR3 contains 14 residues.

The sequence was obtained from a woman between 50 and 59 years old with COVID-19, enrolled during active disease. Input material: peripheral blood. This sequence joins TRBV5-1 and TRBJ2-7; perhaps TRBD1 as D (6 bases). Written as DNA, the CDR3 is TGCGCCAGCAGCCCTGACAGGCGGGTAGGCGAGCAGTACTTC. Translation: CASSPDRRVGEQYF.